This TCR beta chain emerged from a study of human T cells and chemical hapten exposure. Study conclusions and caveats: As the donors had alopecia, their immune response may differ from healthy people's.

TCRdb used MiXCR to reprocess the RACE reads, holding one entry per CDR3 protein. The data contain 35,000 to 45,000 distinct CDR3 sequences, under 15% of them singletons. Time point specified: pre-sensitization, week 0. Treatment described: therapeutic diphenylcyclopropenone sensitization with weekly scalp DPC. Whole blood that had not been fractionated was the source of extracted total RNA. This clonotype was picked up a small number of times. The antigen is unknown. The V end was cut by 1 base, the J end by 2 bases, with 11 bases between. This CDR3 is 16 amino acids long. Specimen: whole blood, collected in connection with sensitization to the hapten diphenylcyclopropenone (DPC). The chain combines TRBV12-3 or TRBV12-4 with TRBJ2-2; D is possibly TRBD2 (7 bases). This clonotype was obtained from a woman aged 25-40 years with alopecia areata. Some clones in this sample may be carry-over from other donors' samples. The CDR3 here is CASSLGRGLNTGELFF. CDR3 bases: TGTGCCAGCAGTTTAGGCAGGGGACTAAACACCGGGGAGCTGTTTTTT.